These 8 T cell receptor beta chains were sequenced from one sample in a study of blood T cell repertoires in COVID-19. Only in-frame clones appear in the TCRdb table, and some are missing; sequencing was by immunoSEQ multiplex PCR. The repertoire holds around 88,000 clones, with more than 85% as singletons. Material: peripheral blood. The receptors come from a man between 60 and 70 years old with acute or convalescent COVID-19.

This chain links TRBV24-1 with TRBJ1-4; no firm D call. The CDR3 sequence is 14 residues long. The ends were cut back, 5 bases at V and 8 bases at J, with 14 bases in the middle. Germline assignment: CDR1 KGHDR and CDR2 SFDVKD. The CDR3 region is CATSAPGYGEKLFF. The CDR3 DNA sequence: TGTGCCACCAGTGCACCGGGGTATGGGGAAAAACTGTTTTTT.

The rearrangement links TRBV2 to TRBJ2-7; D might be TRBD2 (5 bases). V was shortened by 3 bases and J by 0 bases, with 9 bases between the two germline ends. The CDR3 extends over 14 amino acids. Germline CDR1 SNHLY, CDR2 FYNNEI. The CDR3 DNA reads TGTGCCAGCAGTGACAGGAGGAGCTCCTACGAGCAGTACTTC. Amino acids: CASSDRRSSYEQYF. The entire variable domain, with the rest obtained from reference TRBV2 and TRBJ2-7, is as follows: EPEVTQTPSHQVTQMGQEVILRCVPISNHLYFYWYRQILGQKVEFLVSFYNNEISEKSEIFDDQFSVERPDGSNFTLKIRSTKLEDSAMYFCASSDRRSSYEQYFGPGTRLTVT.

The CDR3 loop reads CASSLVSGNLVDTQYF. CDR3 DNA: TGTGCCAGCAGCTTGGTTAGCGGGAATCTTGTAGATACGCAGTATTTT. The rearrangement joins TRBV7-8 to TRBJ2-3, with TRBD2 matching 8 bases. The CDR3 is 16 residues long. Germline lookup yields CDR1 SGHVS and CDR2 FQNEAQ. V dropped 3 bases and J dropped 5; count of bases not matched to a gene: 10. The entire variable domain, with the rest obtained from reference TRBV7-8 and TRBJ2-3, is as follows: GAGVSQSPRYKVAKRGQDVALRCDPISGHVSLFWYQQALGQGPEFLTYFQNEAQLDKSGLPSDRFFAERPEGSVSTLKIQRTQQEDSAVYLCASSLVSGNLVDTQYFGPGTRLTVL.

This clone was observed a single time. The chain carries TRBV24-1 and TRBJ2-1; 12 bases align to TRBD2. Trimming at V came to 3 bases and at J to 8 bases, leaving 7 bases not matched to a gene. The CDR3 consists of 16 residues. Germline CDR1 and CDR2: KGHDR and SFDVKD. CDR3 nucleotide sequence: TGTGCCACCAGTGATGCTAGCGGGAGGGCCGAGGATGAGCAGTTCTTC. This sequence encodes CATSDASGRAEDEQFF.

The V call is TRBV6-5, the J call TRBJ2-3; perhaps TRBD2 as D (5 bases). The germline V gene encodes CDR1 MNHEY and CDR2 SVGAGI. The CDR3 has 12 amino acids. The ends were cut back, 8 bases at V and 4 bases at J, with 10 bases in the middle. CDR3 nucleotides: TGTGCCAGCGACTATCCTGCAGATACGCAGTATTTT. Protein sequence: CASDYPADTQYF.

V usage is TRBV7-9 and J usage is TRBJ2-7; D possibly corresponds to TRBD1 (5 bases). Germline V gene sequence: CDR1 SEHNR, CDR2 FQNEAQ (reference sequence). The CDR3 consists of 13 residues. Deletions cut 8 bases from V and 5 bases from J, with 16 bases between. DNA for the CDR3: TGTGCCAGCTTGGCAGGGTTCGGTGACGAGCAGTACTTC. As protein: CASLAGFGDEQYF.

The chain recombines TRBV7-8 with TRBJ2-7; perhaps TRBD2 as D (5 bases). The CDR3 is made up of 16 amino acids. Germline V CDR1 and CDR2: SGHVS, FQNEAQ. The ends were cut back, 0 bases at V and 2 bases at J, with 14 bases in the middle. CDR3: CASSLAAGMPPYEQYF. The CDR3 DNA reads TGTGCCAGCAGCTTAGCGGCCGGGATGCCCCCCTACGAGCAGTACTTC.

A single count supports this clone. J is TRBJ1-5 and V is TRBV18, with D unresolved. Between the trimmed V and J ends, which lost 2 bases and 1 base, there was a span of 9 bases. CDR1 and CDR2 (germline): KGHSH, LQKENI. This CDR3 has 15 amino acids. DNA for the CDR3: TGTGCCAGCTCACCAATCCCCATCAGCAATCAGCCCCAGCATTTT. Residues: CASSPIPISNQPQHF. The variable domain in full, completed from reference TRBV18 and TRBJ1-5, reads NAGVMQNPRHLVRRRGQEARLRCSPMKGHSHVYWYRQLPEEGLKFMVYLQKENIIDESGMPKERFSAEFPKEGPSILRIQQVVRGDSAAYFCASSPIPISNQPQHFGDGTRLSIL.